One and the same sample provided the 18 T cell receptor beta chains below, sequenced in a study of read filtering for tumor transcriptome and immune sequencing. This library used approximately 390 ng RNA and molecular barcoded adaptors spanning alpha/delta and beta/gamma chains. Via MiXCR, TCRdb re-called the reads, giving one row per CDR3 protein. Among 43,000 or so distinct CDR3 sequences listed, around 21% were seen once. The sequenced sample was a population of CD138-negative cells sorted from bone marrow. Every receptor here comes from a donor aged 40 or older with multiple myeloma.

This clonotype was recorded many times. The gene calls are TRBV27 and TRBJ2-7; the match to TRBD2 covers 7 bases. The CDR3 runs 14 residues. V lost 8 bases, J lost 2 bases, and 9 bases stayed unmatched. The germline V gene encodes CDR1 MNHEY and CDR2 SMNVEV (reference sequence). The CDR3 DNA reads TGTGCCAGCCAACCCGTGGGGGGGGCCTACGAGCAGTACTTC. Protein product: CASQPVGGAYEQYF.

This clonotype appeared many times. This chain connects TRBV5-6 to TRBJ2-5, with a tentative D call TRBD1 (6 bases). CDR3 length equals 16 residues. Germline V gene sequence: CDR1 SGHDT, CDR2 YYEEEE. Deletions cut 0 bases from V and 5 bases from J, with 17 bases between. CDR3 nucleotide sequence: TGTGCCAGCAGCTTGGGAGGATTCACAGGGCTGGAGACCCAGTACTTC. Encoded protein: CASSLGGFTGLETQYF.

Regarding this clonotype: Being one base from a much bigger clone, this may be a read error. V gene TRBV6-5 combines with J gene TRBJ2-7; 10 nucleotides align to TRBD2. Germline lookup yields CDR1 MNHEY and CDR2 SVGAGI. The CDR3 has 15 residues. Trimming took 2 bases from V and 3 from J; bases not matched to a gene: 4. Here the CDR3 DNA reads TGTGCCAGCAGTTACAGTCTAGCGGGAGTCTACGAGCAGTACTTC. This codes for CASSYSLAGVYEQYF.

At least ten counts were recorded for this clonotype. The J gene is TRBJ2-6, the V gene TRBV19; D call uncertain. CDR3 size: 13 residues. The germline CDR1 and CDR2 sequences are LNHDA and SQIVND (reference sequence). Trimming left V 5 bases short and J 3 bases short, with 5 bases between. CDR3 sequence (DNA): TGTGCCAGTAGTCTTCGTGGGGCCAACGTCCTGACTTTC. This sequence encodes CASSLRGANVLTF.

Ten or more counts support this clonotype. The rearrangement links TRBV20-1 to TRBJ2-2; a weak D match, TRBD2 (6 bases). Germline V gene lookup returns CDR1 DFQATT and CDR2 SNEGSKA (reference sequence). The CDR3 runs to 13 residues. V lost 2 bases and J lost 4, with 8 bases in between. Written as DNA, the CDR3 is TGCAGTGCTAGACTCGGGGGCACCGGGGAGCTGTTTTTT. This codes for CSARLGGTGELFF.

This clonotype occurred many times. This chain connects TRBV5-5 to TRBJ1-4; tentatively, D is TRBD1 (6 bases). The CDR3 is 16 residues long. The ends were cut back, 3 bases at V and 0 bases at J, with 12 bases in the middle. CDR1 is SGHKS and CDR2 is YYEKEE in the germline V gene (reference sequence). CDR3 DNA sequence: TGTGCCAGCAGCTATGCAGGGGTCTCAACTAATGAAAAACTGTTTTTT. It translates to CASSYAGVSTNEKLFF.

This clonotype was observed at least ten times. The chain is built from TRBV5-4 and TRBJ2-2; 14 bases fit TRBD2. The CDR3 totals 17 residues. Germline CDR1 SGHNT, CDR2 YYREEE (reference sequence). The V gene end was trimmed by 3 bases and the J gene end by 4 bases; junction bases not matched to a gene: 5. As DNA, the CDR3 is TGTGCCAGCAGCTCGGGACTAGCGGGAGCGGTCACCGGGGAGCTGTTTTTT. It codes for CASSSGLAGAVTGELFF.

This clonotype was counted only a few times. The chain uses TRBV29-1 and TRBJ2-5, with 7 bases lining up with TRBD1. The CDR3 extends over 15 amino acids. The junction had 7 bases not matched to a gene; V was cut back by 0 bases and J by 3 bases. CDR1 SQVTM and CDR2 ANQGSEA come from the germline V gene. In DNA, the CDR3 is TGCAGCGTTGAAGAAACCAGGGGGTTTGAAGAGACCCAGTACTTC. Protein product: CSVEETRGFEETQYF.

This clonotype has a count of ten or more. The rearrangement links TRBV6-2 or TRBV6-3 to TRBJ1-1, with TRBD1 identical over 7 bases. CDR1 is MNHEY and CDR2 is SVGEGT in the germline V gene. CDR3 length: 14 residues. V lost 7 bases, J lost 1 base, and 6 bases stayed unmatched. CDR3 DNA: TGTGCCAGCACTCTAGGGGGCCCGAACACTGAAGCTTTCTTT. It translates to CASTLGGPNTEAFF.

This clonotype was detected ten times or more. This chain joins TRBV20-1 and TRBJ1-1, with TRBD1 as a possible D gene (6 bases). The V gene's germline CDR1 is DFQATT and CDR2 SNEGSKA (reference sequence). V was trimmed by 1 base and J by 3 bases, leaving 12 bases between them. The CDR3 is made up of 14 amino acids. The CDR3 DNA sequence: TGCAGTGCTAGAGGGGGGGGCGCATACACTGAAGCTTTCTTT. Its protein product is CSARGGGAYTEAFF.

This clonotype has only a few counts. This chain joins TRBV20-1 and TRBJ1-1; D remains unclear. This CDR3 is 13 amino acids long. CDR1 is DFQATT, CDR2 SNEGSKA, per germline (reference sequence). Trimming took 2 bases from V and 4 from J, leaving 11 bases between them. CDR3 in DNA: TGCAGTGCTAGACCGATCCAGTCCACTGAAGCTTTCTTT. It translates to CSARPIQSTEAFF.

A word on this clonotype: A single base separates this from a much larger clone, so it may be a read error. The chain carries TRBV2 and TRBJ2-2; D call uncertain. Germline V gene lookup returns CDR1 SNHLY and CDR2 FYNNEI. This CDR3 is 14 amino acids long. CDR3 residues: CASSEEQNTEELFF. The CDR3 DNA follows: TGTGCCAGCAGTGAAGAACAGAACACCGAGGAGCTGTTTTTT.

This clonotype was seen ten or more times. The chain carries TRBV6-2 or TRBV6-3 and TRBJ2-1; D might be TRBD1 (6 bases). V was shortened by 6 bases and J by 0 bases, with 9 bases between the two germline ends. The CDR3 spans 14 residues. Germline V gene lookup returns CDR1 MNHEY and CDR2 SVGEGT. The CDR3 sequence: CASRQGGSYNEQFF. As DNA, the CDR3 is TGTGCCAGCAGACAGGGTGGCTCCTACAATGAGCAGTTCTTC.

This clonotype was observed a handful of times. The CDR3 is CSAREGGETQYF. CDR3 in DNA: TGCAGTGCTAGAGAAGGGGGCGAGACCCAGTACTTC. The chain uses TRBV20-1 and TRBJ2-5, with 7 positions matching TRBD1. Trimming cost V 0 bases and J 5 bases; bases outside gene matches: 0. The CDR3 covers 12 residues. CDR1 and CDR2 from the germline V gene are DFQATT and SNEGSKA (reference sequence).

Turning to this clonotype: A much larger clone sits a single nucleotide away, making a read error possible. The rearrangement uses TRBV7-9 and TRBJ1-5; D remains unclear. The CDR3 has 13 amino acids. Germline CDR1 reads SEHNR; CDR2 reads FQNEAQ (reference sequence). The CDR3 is CTSSLVENQPQHF. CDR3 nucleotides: TGTACCAGCAGCTTAGTGGAAAATCAGCCCCAGCATTTT.

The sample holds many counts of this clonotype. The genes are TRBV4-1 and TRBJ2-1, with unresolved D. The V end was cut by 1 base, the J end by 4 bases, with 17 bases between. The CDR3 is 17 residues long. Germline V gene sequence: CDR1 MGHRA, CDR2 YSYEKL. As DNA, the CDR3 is TGCGCCAGCAGCCAAGCTCACCTGGACCGCTTGTACAATGAGCAGTTCTTC. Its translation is CASSQAHLDRLYNEQFF.

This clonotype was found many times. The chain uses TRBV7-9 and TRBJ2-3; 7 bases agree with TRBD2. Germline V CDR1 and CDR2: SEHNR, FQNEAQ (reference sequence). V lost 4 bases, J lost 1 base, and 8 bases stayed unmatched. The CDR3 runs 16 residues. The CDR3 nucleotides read TGTGCCAGCAGCTCCCCAGGGACTATTCGCACAGATACGCAGTATTTT. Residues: CASSSPGTIRTDTQYF. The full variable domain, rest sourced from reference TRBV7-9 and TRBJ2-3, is DTGVSQNPRHKITKRGQNVTFRCDPISEHNRLYWYRQTLGQGPEFLTYFQNEAQLEKSRLLSDRFSAERPKGSFSTLEIQRTEQGDSAMYLCASSSPGTIRTDTQYFGPGTRLTVL.

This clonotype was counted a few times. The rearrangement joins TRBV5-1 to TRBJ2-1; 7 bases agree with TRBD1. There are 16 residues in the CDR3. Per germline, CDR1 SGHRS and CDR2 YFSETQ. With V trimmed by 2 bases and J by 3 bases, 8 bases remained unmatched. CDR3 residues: CASSLPGTASYNEQFF. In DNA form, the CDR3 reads TGCGCCAGCAGCTTACCCGGGACAGCCAGCTACAATGAGCAGTTCTTC.